This T cell receptor beta chain was found in a study of OX40 agonist ivuxolimab in advanced cancers. Study-level results: At doses 0.1 to 3.0 mg/kg, CD4+ and CD8+ clones expanded.

The sample holds a few counts of this clone. Antigen specificity is unknown. Sequenced by immunoSEQ multiplex PCR; TCRdb stores in-frame clones only, minus some. Of about 74,000 clones in the sample, more than 70% were seen once. The CDR3 covers 12 residues. Trimming cost V 5 bases and J 8 bases, with 12 bases left between them. Germline V gene sequence: CDR1 MDHEN, CDR2 SYDVKM. The receptor comes from an adult with an advanced solid tumor such as melanoma, head and neck, liver or kidney cancer. V and J are TRBV28 and TRBJ1-2; D unresolved. This sample comprised CD4+ or CD8+ T cells sorted from blood, obtained in a trial of the OX40 agonist ivuxolimab. The DNA of the CDR3 is TGTGCCAGCAGTGTTCGCCTAATGGGCTACACCTTC. Translating gives CASSVRLMGYTF.